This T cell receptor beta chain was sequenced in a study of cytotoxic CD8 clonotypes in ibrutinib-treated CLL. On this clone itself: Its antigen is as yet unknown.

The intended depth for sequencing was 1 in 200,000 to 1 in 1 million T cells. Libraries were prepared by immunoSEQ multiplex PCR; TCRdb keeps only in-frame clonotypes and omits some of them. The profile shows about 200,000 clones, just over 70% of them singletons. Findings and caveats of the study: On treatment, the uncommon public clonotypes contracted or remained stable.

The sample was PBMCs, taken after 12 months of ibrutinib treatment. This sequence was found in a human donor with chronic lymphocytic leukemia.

CDR3 residues: CASRYRGRTEAFF. CDR3 in DNA: TGTGCCAGCAGGTACAGGGGGCGGACTGAAGCTTTCTTT. This chain links TRBV6-5 with TRBJ1-1; 9 nucleotides line up with TRBD1. From germline, CDR1 is MNHEY and CDR2 SVGAGI. Germline trimming cut 6 bases from V and 5 bases from J; bases unmatched to any gene: 4. The length of the CDR3 is 13 residues.